This TCR beta chain originates from a study of blood T cells in healthy people across ages. Overall study results and limits: Donors of long life had a larger count of naive CD4+ cells and greater diversity than aged donors. Roughly linear age-related decline in beta diversity appeared, significant by age roughly 40.

The CDR3 spans 13 residues. Trimming pared 5 bases from V and 3 bases from J, leaving 8 bases between. Germline V gene lookup returns CDR1 MDHEN and CDR2 SYDVKM. This clonotype was seen a few times. Its antigen remains unknown. Next came a second PCR, run for about 7 to 12 cycles, which used a sample-barcoded 5' primer along with a J-beta primer mix. TCRdb processed the 5' RACE reads anew with MiXCR; each CDR3 protein has one entry. The sample lists some 920,000 distinct CDR3 sequences; roughly 51% were seen once. V and J are TRBV28 and TRBJ1-5, with unresolved D. The sequence was collected from a woman aged 55-70 years in good health. Source material: blood. The CDR3 DNA sequence: TGTGCCAGCAGTGATTATAACAATCAGCCCCAGCATTTT. This encodes CASSDYNNQPQHF.